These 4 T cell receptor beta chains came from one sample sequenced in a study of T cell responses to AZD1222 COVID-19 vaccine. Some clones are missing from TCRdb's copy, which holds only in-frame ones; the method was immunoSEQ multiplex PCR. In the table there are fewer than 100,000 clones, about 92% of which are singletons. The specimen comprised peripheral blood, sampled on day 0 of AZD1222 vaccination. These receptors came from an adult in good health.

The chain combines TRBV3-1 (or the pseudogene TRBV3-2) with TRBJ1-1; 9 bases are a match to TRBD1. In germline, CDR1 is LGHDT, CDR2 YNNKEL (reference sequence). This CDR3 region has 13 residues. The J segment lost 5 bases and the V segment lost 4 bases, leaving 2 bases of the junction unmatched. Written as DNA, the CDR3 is TGTGCCAGCAGCCCTGGGACAGGGACTGAAGCTTTCTTT. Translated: CASSPGTGTEAFF.

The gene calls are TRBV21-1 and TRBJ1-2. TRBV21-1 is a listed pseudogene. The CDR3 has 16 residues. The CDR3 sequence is CASSKEGRVKVYGYTF. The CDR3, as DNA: TGTGCCAGCAGCAAAGAAGGGAGAGTTAAGGTCTATGGCTACACCTTC.

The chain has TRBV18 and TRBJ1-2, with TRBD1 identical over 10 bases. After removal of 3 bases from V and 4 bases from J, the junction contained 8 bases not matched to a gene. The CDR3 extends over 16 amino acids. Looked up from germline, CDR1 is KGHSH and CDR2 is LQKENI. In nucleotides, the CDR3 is TGTGCCAGCTCACCTAGACAGGGGGCCGTTGGCTATGGCTACACCTTC. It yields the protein CASSPRQGAVGYGYTF. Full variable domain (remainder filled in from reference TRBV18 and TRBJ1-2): NAGVMQNPRHLVRRRGQEARLRCSPMKGHSHVYWYRQLPEEGLKFMVYLQKENIIDESGMPKERFSAEFPKEGPSILRIQQVVRGDSAAYFCASSPRQGAVGYGYTFGSGTRLTVV.

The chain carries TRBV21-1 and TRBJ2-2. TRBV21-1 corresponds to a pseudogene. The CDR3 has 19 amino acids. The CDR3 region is CASSRGPGPPTSNTGELFF. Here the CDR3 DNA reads TGTGCCAGCAGCAGAGGGCCGGGACCCCCCACATCGAACACCGGGGAGCTGTTTTTT.